Reported below is one TCR beta chain. The trim removed 5 bases at V and 8 bases at J, leaving 8 bases unmatched. Germline loops: CDR1 SGHTA, CDR2 FQGNSA. The CDR3 consists of 15 residues. The sample originates from a study of blood T cell repertoires in COVID-19. Study-wide context: Acute and convalescent COVID-19 specimens originated in the United States, Italy and Spain. The cDNA or gDNA used as material had been derived from T cells, B-cell-depleted T cells, or PBMCs.

In the original processing: Reference gene primer amplification gave nucleated cell count estimates. Repertoires were generated with immunoSEQ multiplex PCR, while TCRdb's copy carries only in-frame clones and drops some. V and J calls and clone size are as listed in that table; D and trimming were resolved from the DNA. In the table there are some 170,000 clones, 60% to 85% of which are singletons. This TCR came from a woman aged 45-65 years with active or convalescent COVID-19. This chain joins TRBV7-2 and TRBJ1-4, with 10 bases matching TRBD1. The specimen sequenced was peripheral blood. CDR3 sequence: CASSEWTGGWEKLFF. The CDR3, as DNA: TGTGCCAGCAGCGAGTGGACAGGGGGTTGGGAAAAACTGTTTTTT.